The 2 T cell receptor beta chains below all came from one sample that was sequenced in a study of regulatory T cells in long-lasting Graves disease. Time point defined: persistent/refractory GD, antithyroid drugs over 5 years with positive TRAb. PBMCs provided the RNA from which the TCR library was made. Sequencing libraries for TCR beta were prepared with iRepertoire HTBI primers and Arm-PCR of CDR3 regions. TCRdb reprocessed the multiplex PCR reads with MiXCR, giving one entry per CDR3 protein. The repertoire holds a few hundred thousand distinct CDR3 sequences, with about 21% as singletons. This specimen was peripheral blood mononuclear cells (PBMCs), taken when the disease was refractory, from a patient treated with antithyroid drugs. The receptors here all came from a female donor with Graves disease.

This clonotype was seen ten or more times. The J gene is TRBJ1-6, the V gene TRBV12-3 or TRBV12-4; possibly TRBD1 for D (6 bases). Trimming removed 0 bases from V and 9 bases from J, with 15 bases in between. CDR3 size: 16 residues. In DNA form, the CDR3 reads TGTGCCAGCAGTTTAGCCTTACAGGGAGGGAGTTCACCCCTCCACTTT. This gives the protein CASSLALQGGSSPLHF.

This chain connects TRBV5-6 to TRBJ1-6; D remains unclear. V shed 0 bases and J shed 9 bases, with 4 bases lying between them. This CDR3 region has 12 residues. CDR1 is SGHDT and CDR2 is YYEEEE in the germline V gene. This chain's CDR3 is CASSLGLSPLHF. CDR3 in DNA: TGTGCCAGCAGCTTGGGACTTTCACCCCTCCACTTT.